What follows are 20 T cell receptor beta chains derived from one specimen sequenced in a study of post-analysis software for immune sequencing data. Study conclusions and caveats: TRBV segments more frequent in patients than in controls numbered five and included TRBV5-6, TRBV5-1 and TRBV20-1.

Their cognate antigens are unknown. Included in the TCR beta cDNA libraries were unique molecular identifiers. TCRdb independently ran MiXCR on the PCR reads; one entry per CDR3 protein. This sample carries roughly 570,000 distinct CDR3 sequences, 30% to 40% of them seen once, and the ten largest clones take less than 6%. The sample was blood. All receptors come from a girl between 2 and 17 years old with multiple sclerosis.

This clonotype was recorded a few times. The gene calls are TRBV5-6 and TRBJ1-4; D unresolved. V was cut by 2 bases and J by 5 bases, with 10 bases left in between. This CDR3 region has 14 residues. The germline V gene encodes CDR1 SGHDT and CDR2 YYEEEE. The CDR3 loop is CASSFKQTNEKLFF. The CDR3 region has the DNA TGTGCCAGCAGCTTCAAGCAGACGAATGAAAAACTGTTTTTT.

This clonotype was counted between two and nine times. This chain links TRBV4-1 with TRBJ1-4; 9 bases map to TRBD1. CDR1 MGHRA and CDR2 YSYEKL come from the germline V gene. Unmatched junction bases numbered 7, after V lost 3 bases and J lost 8 bases. The CDR3 is made up of 15 amino acids. Written as DNA, the CDR3 is TGCGCCAGCAGCCACCCGGGACAGGGACAAGAAAAACTGTTTTTT. This translates into CASSHPGQGQEKLFF.

The rearrangement joins TRBV19 to TRBJ1-5, with 8 bases aligning to TRBD1. V lost 7 bases, J lost 6 bases, and 8 bases stayed unmatched. The CDR3 is made up of 14 amino acids. Germline lookup yields CDR1 LNHDA and CDR2 SQIVND (reference sequence). In nucleotides, the CDR3 is TGTGCCAGTATAACCGGACAGGGAGGTCAGCCCCAGCATTTT. This translates into CASITGQGGQPQHF.

This clonotype came up a few times. The gene calls are TRBV20-1 and TRBJ1-6; D gene ambiguous. Germline lookup yields CDR1 DFQATT and CDR2 SNEGSKA (reference sequence). There are 14 residues in the CDR3. The V gene lost 6 bases and the J gene lost 8 bases, with 17 bases spanning the gap. The chain's CDR3 is CSAVRHGGDSPLHF. The CDR3 DNA reads as TGCAGTGCCGTAAGACATGGAGGTGATTCACCCCTCCACTTT.

This clonotype showed up just a few times. The V gene is TRBV20-1, the J gene TRBJ1-2; no definite D call. Germline V lookup: CDR1 DFQATT, CDR2 SNEGSKA (reference sequence). The length of the CDR3 is 13 residues. The ends were cut back, 3 bases at V and 4 bases at J, with 12 bases in the middle. The CDR3 DNA reads TGCAGTGCTAGCGGCAGTATATTCTATGGCTACACCTTC. Translated, it gives CSASGSIFYGYTF.

The CDR3 DNA sequence: TGTGCCAGCAGCCAAACAGAGGGGGTCAATCAGCCCCAGCATTTT. Translating gives CASSQTEGVNQPQHF. The rearrangement links TRBV14 to TRBJ1-5, with D possibly being TRBD1 (6 bases). CDR3 length equals 15 residues. The germline V gene has CDR1 SGHDN and CDR2 FVKESK. Trimming took 2 bases from V and 3 from J, leaving 11 bases between them.

This clonotype showed up many times. The chain uses TRBV20-1 and TRBJ2-3; 8 nucleotides agree with TRBD2. The CDR3 consists of 14 residues. The ends lost 6 bases at V and 2 bases at J; junction bases unmatched: 7. Germline assignment: CDR1 DFQATT and CDR2 SNEGSKA (reference sequence). The CDR3 DNA is TGCAGTGCCCCTCGGACTAGCACCACAGATACGCAGTATTTT. This encodes CSAPRTSTTDTQYF.

The chain recombines TRBV20-1 with TRBJ1-1, with TRBD1 as a possible D gene (5 bases). V was shortened by 0 bases and J by 6 bases, with 8 bases between the two germline ends. CDR3 length: 12 residues. Germline values: CDR1 DFQATT, CDR2 SNEGSKA (reference sequence). In nucleotides, the CDR3 is TGCAGTGCTAGAGAGCGGGGGGCTGAAGCTTTCTTT. This gives the protein CSARERGAEAFF.

This clonotype has more than one count but fewer than ten. The chain carries TRBV29-1 and TRBJ2-3; D is uncertain. The CDR3 is made up of 11 amino acids. Trimming removed 1 base from V and 7 bases from J, with 6 bases in between. Germline V CDR1 and CDR2: SQVTM, ANQGSEA. In DNA form, the CDR3 reads TGCAGCGTTGAAGGGGCCCATACGCAGTATTTT. Its translation is CSVEGAHTQYF.

This clonotype was seen a few times. V and J are TRBV2 and TRBJ2-3; no firm D call. The CDR3 is 12 residues long. Trimming cost V 7 bases and J 3 bases, with 8 bases left between them. CDR1 and CDR2 (germline): SNHLY, FYNNEI. The CDR3 loop reads CASMGLTDTQYF. For the CDR3, the DNA is TGTGCCAGCATGGGCTTAACAGATACGCAGTATTTT.

J is TRBJ2-5 and V is TRBV7-9; D uncertain. CDR1 and CDR2 (germline): SEHNR, FQNEAQ (reference sequence). The CDR3 has 14 amino acids. V was cut by 3 bases and J by 4 bases, with 12 bases left in between. The CDR3 DNA is TGTGCCAGCAGCTTCCTCGCGGCGGTAGAGACCCAGTACTTC. As protein: CASSFLAAVETQYF.

V gene TRBV2 combines with J gene TRBJ2-1; D is perhaps TRBD1 (5 bases). The CDR3 consists of 13 residues. Germline V CDR1 and CDR2: SNHLY, FYNNEI. V lost 6 bases, J lost 9 bases, and 15 bases lay in between. The CDR3 reads CASSGDSIGEQFF. The CDR3 DNA follows: TGTGCCAGCAGCGGTGACAGTATCGGTGAGCAGTTCTTC.

This clonotype was picked up a small number of times. V usage is TRBV19 and J usage is TRBJ2-3; D might be TRBD2 (5 bases). The CDR3 loop spans 13 amino acids. V lost 9 bases to trimming and J lost 2 bases, with 12 bases between them. Germline lookup yields CDR1 LNHDA and CDR2 SQIVND (reference sequence). CDR3 sequence reads: CASTSTATDTQYF. The CDR3 DNA reads TGTGCCAGCACTAGTACCGCCACAGATACGCAGTATTTT.

The gene calls are TRBV7-9 and TRBJ1-2; TRBD1 matches at 8 bases. Germline-derived CDR1 and CDR2 are SEHNR and FQNEAQ (reference sequence). V shed 5 bases and J 6 bases; nucleotides not matched to a gene: 14. This CDR3 contains 16 residues. The CDR3 DNA reads as TGTGCCAGCAGCCACGTAATGCCAGGGGGCGGTAATGGCTACACCTTC. Translating it yields CASSHVMPGGGNGYTF. Combining the CDR3 with reference TRBV7-9 and TRBJ1-2 gives the whole variable domain DTGVSQNPRHKITKRGQNVTFRCDPISEHNRLYWYRQTLGQGPEFLTYFQNEAQLEKSRLLSDRFSAERPKGSFSTLEIQRTEQGDSAMYLCASSHVMPGGGNGYTFGSGTRLTVV.

The rearrangement uses TRBV5-1 and TRBJ2-7; D unresolved. V was pared by 4 bases and J by 1 base, with 12 bases between. Germline CDR1 and CDR2: SGHRS and YFSETQ. The CDR3 spans 14 residues. CDR3 in DNA: TGCGCCAGCAGCCCCGGATGGGGTTCCTACGAGCAGTACTTC. It specifies CASSPGWGSYEQYF.

This clonotype was picked up a small number of times. This chain's CDR3 is CASSAWGGEQFF. DNA for the CDR3: TGTGCCAGCAGCGCATGGGGAGGCGAGCAGTTCTTC. The chain employs TRBV5-5 and TRBJ2-1; TRBD2 is a possible D gene (6 bases). In germline, CDR1 is SGHKS, CDR2 YYEKEE (reference sequence). V dropped 4 bases and J dropped 10 bases, with 12 bases sitting between them. The CDR3 totals 12 residues. Looking up the rest from reference TRBV5-5 and TRBJ2-1 gives the full variable domain: DAGVTQSPTHLIKTRGQQVTLRCSPISGHKSVSWYQQVLGQGPQFIFQYYEKEERGRGNFPDRFSARQFPNYSSELNVNALLLGDSALYLCASSAWGGEQFFGPGTRLTVL.

The chain couples TRBV4-2 to TRBJ1-2; D is unclear. V was trimmed by 0 bases and J by 8 bases, leaving 13 bases between them. The germline V gene encodes CDR1 LGHNA and CDR2 YNFKEQ. This CDR3 comprises 14 residues. DNA of the CDR3: TGTGCCAGCAGCCAAGAAAGAGGGATTGGGGGCTACACCTTC. This gives the protein CASSQERGIGGYTF.

The chain is built from TRBV5-1 and TRBJ2-7; 7 bases map to TRBD1. This CDR3 contains 14 residues. CDR1 and CDR2 from the germline V gene are SGHRS and YFSETQ. V lost 4 bases and J lost 4; bases outside the gene matches: 8. In nucleotides, the CDR3 is TGCGCCAGCAGCCGACATGACAGGGAGTACGAGCAGTACTTC. Translation gives CASSRHDREYEQYF.

The gene calls are TRBV7-9 and TRBJ2-3, with TRBD1 matching 7 bases. Germline V gene lookup returns CDR1 SEHNR and CDR2 FQNEAQ (reference sequence). CDR3 length equals 17 residues. Losses at the gene ends were 5 bases for V and 1 base for J; bases not matched to a gene: 12. CDR3 sequence (DNA): TGTGCCAGCAGCACCTACCAGACAGGGCGGGGCACAGATACGCAGTATTTT. Its translation is CASSTYQTGRGTDTQYF.

The chain employs TRBV7-2 and TRBJ1-4, with D uncertain. Trimming took off 1 base at V and 11 bases at J, with 5 bases between the two ends. CDR1 and CDR2 (germline): SGHTA, FQGNSA. There are 11 residues in the CDR3. CDR3 in amino acids: CASSLGGKLFF. As DNA, the CDR3 is TGTGCCAGCAGCTTAGGCGGGAAACTGTTTTTT.